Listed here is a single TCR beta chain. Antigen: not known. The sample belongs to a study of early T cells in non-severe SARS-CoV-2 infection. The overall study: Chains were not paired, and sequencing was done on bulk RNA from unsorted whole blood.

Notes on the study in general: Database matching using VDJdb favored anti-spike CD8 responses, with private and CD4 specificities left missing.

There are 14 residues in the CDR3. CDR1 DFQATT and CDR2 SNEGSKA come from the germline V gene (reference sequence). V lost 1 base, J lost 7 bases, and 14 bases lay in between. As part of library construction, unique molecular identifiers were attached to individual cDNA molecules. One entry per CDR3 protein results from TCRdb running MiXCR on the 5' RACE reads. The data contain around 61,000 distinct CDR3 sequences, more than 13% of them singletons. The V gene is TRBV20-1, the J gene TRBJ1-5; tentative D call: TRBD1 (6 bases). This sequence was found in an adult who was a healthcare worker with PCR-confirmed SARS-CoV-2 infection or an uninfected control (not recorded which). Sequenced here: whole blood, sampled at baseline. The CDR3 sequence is CSARAGASGQPQHF. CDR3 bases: TGCAGTGCTAGAGCAGGGGCTTCGGGGCAGCCCCAGCATTTT.